Each of the 11 T cell receptor beta chains below was sequenced from the same sample in a study of T cells in Graves' hyperthyroidism and ophthalmopathy. Researchers took RNA transcripts and amplified the TCR beta CDR3 regions from them. An initial round of RT-PCR targeting the TCR CDR3 relied on the HTBI primer set. TCRdb used MiXCR to reprocess the multiplex PCR reads, holding one entry per CDR3 protein. The table has approximately 350,000 distinct CDR3 sequences, approximately 16% seen once. Sequencing was done on a sample of blood. Source of these receptors: a woman aged 60-75 years with Graves' ophthalmopathy.

This clonotype was seen more than once but under ten times. V is TRBV15 and J is TRBJ1-3, with a weak D call TRBD1 (5 bases). The V end was cut by 7 bases, the J end by 0 bases, with 13 bases between. The CDR3 has 15 residues. CDR1 LNHNV and CDR2 YYDKDF come from the germline V gene (reference sequence). CDR3 coding DNA: TGTGCCACCACCGTGGACACCAACTCTGGAAACACCATATATTTT. It is translated as CATTVDTNSGNTIYF.

The chain couples TRBV20-1 to TRBJ2-3, with D perhaps matching TRBD2 (6 bases). V gave up 5 bases and J gave up 2 bases, with 14 bases separating them. The germline V gene encodes CDR1 DFQATT and CDR2 SNEGSKA (reference sequence). The CDR3 contains 14 residues. The CDR3, as DNA: TGCAGTGCTCATTCTAGCGACCACACAGATACGCAGTATTTT. This gives the protein CSAHSSDHTDTQYF.

This clonotype was picked up many times. The chain is built from TRBV7-3 and TRBJ2-1, with D possibly being TRBD1 or TRBD2 (5 bases each). Germline V gene data show CDR1 as SGHTA and CDR2 as FQGTGA. V dropped 4 bases and J dropped 5 bases, with 9 bases sitting between them. The CDR3 length is 13 residues. This CDR3 reads CASSWGKDNEQFF. CDR3 nucleotide sequence: TGTGCCAGCAGCTGGGGGAAGGACAATGAGCAGTTCTTC.

Ten or more counts support this clonotype. The CDR3 region has the DNA TGTGCCAGCAGCCCCCGACTCAACCCGAACACCGGGGAGCTGTTTTTT. Its translation is CASSPRLNPNTGELFF. The J gene is TRBJ2-2, the V gene TRBV7-2; D is uncertain. Germline CDR1 and CDR2: SGHTA and FQGNSA. CDR3 length equals 16 residues. The V and J ends lost 5 bases and 0 bases respectively, with 13 bases between them.

This clonotype has at least ten counts. The genes are TRBV5-5 and TRBJ2-2; D might be TRBD1 or TRBD2, each matching 5 bases. CDR1 and CDR2 (germline): SGHKS, YYEKEE (reference sequence). The CDR3 is 16 amino acids. Trimming took 2 bases from V and 1 from J, leaving 12 bases between them. The CDR3 DNA sequence: TGTGCCAGCAGCTTCTCCGGGGCACAGAACACCGGGGAGCTGTTTTTT. Its protein product is CASSFSGAQNTGELFF.

This clonotype came up many times. The genes are TRBV6-1 and TRBJ2-5; 8 bases align to TRBD1. The germline gives CDR1 MNHNS, CDR2 SASEGT. V lost 10 bases to trimming and J lost 7 bases; unmatched junction nucleotides: 11. CDR3 length equals 13 residues. The CDR3 DNA follows: TGTGCCACCCTTCTCCAGGGGGCCGGGACCCAGTACTTC. Translated: CATLLQGAGTQYF.

This clonotype has a count of ten or more. CDR3 sequence reads: CSVGSTSGNSYEQYF. CDR3 DNA: TGCAGTGTCGGATCGACTAGCGGGAACTCCTACGAGCAGTACTTC. The gene calls are TRBV20-1 and TRBJ2-7, with 11 bases lining up with TRBD2. V lost 7 bases, J lost 0 bases, and 8 bases stayed unmatched. Per germline, CDR1 DFQATT and CDR2 SNEGSKA (reference sequence). This CDR3 is built from 15 residues.

V and J are TRBV10-1 and TRBJ2-3, with D perhaps matching TRBD2 (5 bases). This CDR3 has 14 residues. The germline V and J ends were trimmed by 2 bases and 1 base, with 7 bases remaining between them. The germline V gene encodes CDR1 WNHNN and CDR2 SYGVQD (reference sequence). The DNA of the CDR3 is TGCGCCAGCAGTGAGGATAGCGGCACAGATACGCAGTATTTT. It yields the protein CASSEDSGTDTQYF.

This clonotype was seen ten or more times. The chain couples TRBV19 to TRBJ2-5, with TRBD2 identical over 8 bases. The length of the CDR3 is 14 residues. Germline lookup yields CDR1 LNHDA and CDR2 SQIVND (reference sequence). V shed 9 bases, J shed 3 bases, and the junction held 9 bases outside the gene matches. The CDR3: CASTGRGGEETQYF. The CDR3 DNA reads as TGTGCCAGCACAGGCCGGGGGGGAGAAGAGACCCAGTACTTC. The full variable domain, its missing parts supplied by reference TRBV19 and TRBJ2-5, is DGGITQSPKYLFRKEGQNVTLSCEQNLNHDAMYWYRQDPGQGLRLIYYSQIVNDFQKGDIAEGYSVSREKKESFPLTVTSAQKNPTAFYLCASTGRGGEETQYFGPGTRLLVL.

This clonotype showed up many times. J is TRBJ2-7 and V is TRBV5-1; D remains unclear. The CDR3 has 19 amino acids. V was shortened by 1 base and J by 0 bases, with 23 bases between the two germline ends. The germline gives CDR1 SGHRS, CDR2 YFSETQ. CDR3 region: CASSLPSRAVPSNSYEQYF. CDR3 in DNA: TGCGCCAGCAGCTTGCCCTCTAGGGCAGTGCCGTCTAACTCCTACGAGCAGTACTTC. Looking up the rest from reference TRBV5-1 and TRBJ2-7 gives the full variable domain: KAGVTQTPRYLIKTRGQQVTLSCSPISGHRSVSWYQQTPGQGLQFLFEYFSETQRNKGNFPGRFSGRQFSNSRSEMNVSTLELGDSALYLCASSLPSRAVPSNSYEQYFGPGTRLTVT.

The chain joins TRBV6-1 to TRBJ2-3; 10 bases agree with TRBD2. Unmatched junction bases numbered 6, after V lost 5 bases and J lost 4 bases. The CDR3 runs to 15 residues. CDR1 is MNHNS and CDR2 is SASEGT in the germline V gene. As DNA, the CDR3 is TGTGCCAGCAGTCAAGGAGGACTAGCGGCAGATACGCAGTATTTT. It codes for CASSQGGLAADTQYF.